This TCR beta chain was found in a study of identical twins. Notes on the study in general: Out-of-frame alpha sequences common to twins exhibited a surplus of low generation probability. Weaker excess sharing between twins was seen in beta out-of-frame sequences. Monozygotic twins shared more out-of-frame TCR alpha than recombination models predicted.

This clonotype was picked up a small number of times. Antigen: not known. CDR3 length: 17 residues. The V and J ends lost 0 bases and 3 bases respectively, with 18 bases between them. Per germline, CDR1 LGHNT and CDR2 FRNRAP. In TCRdb, the 5' RACE reads were re-called with MiXCR into one record per CDR3 protein. Among about 1.7 million distinct CDR3 sequences, about 32% were seen once, and the ten largest hold less than 0.35%. The TCR was taken from a newborn girl in good health. The sequenced sample consisted of cord blood. V and J are TRBV12-5 and TRBJ2-7; D is tentatively TRBD1 or TRBD2 (7 bases each). The CDR3 here is CASGLVRGDGTVYEQYF. The DNA of the CDR3 is TGTGCTAGTGGTTTGGTACGGGGGGACGGGACAGTCTACGAGCAGTACTTC.